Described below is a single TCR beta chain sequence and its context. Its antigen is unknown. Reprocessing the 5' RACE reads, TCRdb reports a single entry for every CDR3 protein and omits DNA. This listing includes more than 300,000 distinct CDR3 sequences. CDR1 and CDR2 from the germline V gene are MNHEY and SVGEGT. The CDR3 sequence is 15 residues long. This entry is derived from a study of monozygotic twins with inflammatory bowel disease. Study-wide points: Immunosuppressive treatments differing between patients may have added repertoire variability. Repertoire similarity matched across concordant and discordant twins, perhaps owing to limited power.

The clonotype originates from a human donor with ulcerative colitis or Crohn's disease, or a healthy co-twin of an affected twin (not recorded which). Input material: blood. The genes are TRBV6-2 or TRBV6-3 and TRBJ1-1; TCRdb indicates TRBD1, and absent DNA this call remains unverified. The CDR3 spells CASCCRGQANTEAFF.